This T cell receptor (beta chain) was recorded in a study of blood T cells in healthy people across ages. General observations from the study: TCR beta diversity, measured per million T cells, fell in a roughly linear way with age.

Aged roughly 6 to 90, donors were systemically healthy Caucasians from Russia. PBMCs, at least 6.5 million per sample, were isolated. A second about 7 to 11 cycle PCR used barcoded and J-beta primers. Each CDR3 protein is one row after TCRdb ran MiXCR on the 5' RACE reads. The sample holds some 880,000 distinct CDR3 sequences, around 36% seen once. This clonotype has only a few counts. Its antigen is not identified. The CDR3 sequence is 16 residues long. From germline, CDR1 is DFQATT and CDR2 SNEGSKA (reference sequence). V dropped 5 bases and J dropped 5 bases, with 19 bases sitting between them. The chain has TRBV20-1 and TRBJ1-6, with TRBD1 as a possible D gene (6 bases). Material: blood. This sequence originates from a man aged 18 to 29 in good health. CDR3 sequence reads: CSASPWGALNNSPLHF. For the CDR3, the DNA is TGCAGTGCTTCCCCCTGGGGGGCCCTCAATAATTCACCCCTCCACTTT.